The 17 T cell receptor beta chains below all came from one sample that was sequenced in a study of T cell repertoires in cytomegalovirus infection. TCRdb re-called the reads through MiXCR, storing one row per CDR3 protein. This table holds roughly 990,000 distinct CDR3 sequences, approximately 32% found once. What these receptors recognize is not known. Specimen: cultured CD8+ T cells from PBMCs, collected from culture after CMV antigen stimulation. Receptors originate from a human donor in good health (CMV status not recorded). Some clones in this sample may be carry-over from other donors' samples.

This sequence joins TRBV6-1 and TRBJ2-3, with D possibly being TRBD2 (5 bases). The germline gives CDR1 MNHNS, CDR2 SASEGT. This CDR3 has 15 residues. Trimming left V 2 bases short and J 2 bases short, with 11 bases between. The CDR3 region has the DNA TGTGCCAGCAGTGAACACAGCGGACTCACAGATACGCAGTATTTT. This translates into CASSEHSGLTDTQYF.

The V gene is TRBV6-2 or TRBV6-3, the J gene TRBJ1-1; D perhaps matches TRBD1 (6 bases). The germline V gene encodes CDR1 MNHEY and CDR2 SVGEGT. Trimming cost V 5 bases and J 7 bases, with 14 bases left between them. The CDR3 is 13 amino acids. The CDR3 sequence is CASSIEQGGEAFF. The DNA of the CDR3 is TGTGCCAGCAGTATAGAACAGGGAGGTGAAGCTTTCTTT.

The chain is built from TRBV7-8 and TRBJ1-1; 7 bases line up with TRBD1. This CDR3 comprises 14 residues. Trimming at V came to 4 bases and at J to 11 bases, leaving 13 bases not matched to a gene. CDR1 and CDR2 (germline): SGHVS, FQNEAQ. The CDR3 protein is CASSSVTGALGAFF. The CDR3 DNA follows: TGTGCCAGCAGCTCCGTCACAGGGGCGCTCGGGGCTTTCTTT. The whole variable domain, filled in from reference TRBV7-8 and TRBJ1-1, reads GAGVSQSPRYKVAKRGQDVALRCDPISGHVSLFWYQQALGQGPEFLTYFQNEAQLDKSGLPSDRFFAERPEGSVSTLKIQRTQQEDSAVYLCASSSVTGALGAFFGQGTRLTVV.

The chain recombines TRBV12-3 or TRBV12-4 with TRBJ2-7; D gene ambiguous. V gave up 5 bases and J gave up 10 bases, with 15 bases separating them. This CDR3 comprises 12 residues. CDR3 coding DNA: TGTGCCAGCAGTCCTTCCTTCGGGTTTCAGTACTTC. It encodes CASSPSFGFQYF.

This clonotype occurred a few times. As DNA, the CDR3 is TGTGCCAGCATTTTCAGGACATCTAACTATGGCTACACCTTC. Its translation is CASIFRTSNYGYTF. The chain employs TRBV2 and TRBJ1-2, with D perhaps TRBD1 (5 bases). V lost 7 bases and J lost 0, with 12 bases in between. CDR3 size: 14 residues. Germline CDR1 SNHLY, CDR2 FYNNEI.

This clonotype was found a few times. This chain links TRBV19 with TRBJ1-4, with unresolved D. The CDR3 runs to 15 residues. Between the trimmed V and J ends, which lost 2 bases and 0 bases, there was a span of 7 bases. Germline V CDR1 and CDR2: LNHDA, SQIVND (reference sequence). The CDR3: CASSISVATNEKLFF. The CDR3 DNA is TGTGCCAGTAGTATATCCGTGGCAACTAATGAAAAACTGTTTTTT.

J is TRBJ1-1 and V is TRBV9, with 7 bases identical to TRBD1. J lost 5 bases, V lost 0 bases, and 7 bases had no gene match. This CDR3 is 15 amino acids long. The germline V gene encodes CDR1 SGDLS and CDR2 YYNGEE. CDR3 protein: CASSVENRGSTEAFF. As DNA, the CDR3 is TGTGCCAGCAGCGTAGAGAACAGGGGTAGTACTGAAGCTTTCTTT.

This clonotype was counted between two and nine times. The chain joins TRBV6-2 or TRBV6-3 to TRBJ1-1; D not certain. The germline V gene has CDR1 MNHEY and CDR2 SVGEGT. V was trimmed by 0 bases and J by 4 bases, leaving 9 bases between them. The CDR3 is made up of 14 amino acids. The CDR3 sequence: CASSYSPGSTEAFF. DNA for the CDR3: TGTGCCAGCAGTTACTCTCCCGGGAGCACTGAAGCTTTCTTT.

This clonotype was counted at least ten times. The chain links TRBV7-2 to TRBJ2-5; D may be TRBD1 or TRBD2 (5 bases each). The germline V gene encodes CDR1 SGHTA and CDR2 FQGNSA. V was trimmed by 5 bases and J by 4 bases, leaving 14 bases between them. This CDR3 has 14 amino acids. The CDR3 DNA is TGTGCCAGCAGCCGAGCCGGGGCCCGAGAGACCCAGTACTTC. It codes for CASSRAGARETQYF.

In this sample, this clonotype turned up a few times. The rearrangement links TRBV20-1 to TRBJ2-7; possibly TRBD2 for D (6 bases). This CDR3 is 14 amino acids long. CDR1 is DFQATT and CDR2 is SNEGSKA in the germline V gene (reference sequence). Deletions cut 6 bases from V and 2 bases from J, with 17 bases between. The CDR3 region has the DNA TGCAGTGCCGGAACTGGCGGGGAGACCTACGAGCAGTACTTC. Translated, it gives CSAGTGGETYEQYF.

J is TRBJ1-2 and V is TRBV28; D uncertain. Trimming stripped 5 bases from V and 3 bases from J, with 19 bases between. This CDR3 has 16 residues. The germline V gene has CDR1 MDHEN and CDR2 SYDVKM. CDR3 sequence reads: CASSDVRESGDYGYTF. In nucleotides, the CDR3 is TGTGCCAGCAGTGATGTGAGGGAGAGTGGGGACTATGGCTACACCTTC.

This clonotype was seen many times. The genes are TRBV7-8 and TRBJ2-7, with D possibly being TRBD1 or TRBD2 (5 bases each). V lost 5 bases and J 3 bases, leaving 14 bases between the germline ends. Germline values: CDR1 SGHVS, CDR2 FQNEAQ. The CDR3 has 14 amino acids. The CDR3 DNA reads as TGTGCCAGCAGCGGGTGGGACCCAGACTACGAGCAGTACTTC. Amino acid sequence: CASSGWDPDYEQYF.

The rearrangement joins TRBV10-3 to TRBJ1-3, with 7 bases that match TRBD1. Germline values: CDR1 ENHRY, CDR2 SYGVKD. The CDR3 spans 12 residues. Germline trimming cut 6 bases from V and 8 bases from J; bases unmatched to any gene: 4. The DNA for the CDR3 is TGTGCCATCAGAGGGACAGAGGACACCATATATTTT. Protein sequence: CAIRGTEDTIYF.

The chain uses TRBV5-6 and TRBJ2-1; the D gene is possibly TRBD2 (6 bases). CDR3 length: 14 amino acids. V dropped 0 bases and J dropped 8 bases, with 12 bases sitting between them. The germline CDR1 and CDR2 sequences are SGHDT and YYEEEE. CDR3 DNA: TGTGCCAGCAGCTTGGTGGAGTGGAGGGATGAGCAGTTCTTC. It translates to CASSLVEWRDEQFF.

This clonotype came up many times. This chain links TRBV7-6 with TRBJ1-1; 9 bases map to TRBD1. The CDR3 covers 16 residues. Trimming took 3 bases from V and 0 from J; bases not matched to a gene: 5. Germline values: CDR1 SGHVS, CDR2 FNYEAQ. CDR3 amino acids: CASSFSTGGMNTEAFF. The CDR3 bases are TGTGCCAGCAGCTTTTCAACAGGGGGCATGAACACTGAAGCTTTCTTT. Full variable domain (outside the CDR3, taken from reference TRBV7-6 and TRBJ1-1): GAGVSQSPRYKVTKRGQDVALRCDPISGHVSLYWYRQALGQGPEFLTYFNYEAQQDKSGLPNDRFSAERPEGSISTLTIQRTEQRDSAMYRCASSFSTGGMNTEAFFGQGTRLTVV.

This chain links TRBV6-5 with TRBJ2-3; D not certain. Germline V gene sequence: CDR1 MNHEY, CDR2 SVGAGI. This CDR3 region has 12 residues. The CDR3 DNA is TGTTCCACTGGATACCCTCCAGATACGCAGTATTTT. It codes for CSTGYPPDTQYF.

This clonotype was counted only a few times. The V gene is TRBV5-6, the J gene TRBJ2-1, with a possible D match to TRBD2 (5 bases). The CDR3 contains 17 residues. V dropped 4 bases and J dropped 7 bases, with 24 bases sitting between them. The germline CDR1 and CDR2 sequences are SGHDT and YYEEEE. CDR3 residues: CASSPEGGPRNKNEQFF. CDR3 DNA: TGTGCCAGCAGCCCCGAAGGAGGACCTAGGAATAAGAATGAGCAGTTCTTC.